This TCR beta chain was identified in a study of blood T cell repertoires in COVID-19. Study details: COVID-19 samples, acute and convalescent, were from the United States, Italy and Spain. T cells, B-cell-depleted T cells, or PBMCs supplied cDNA or gDNA.

Per the original data handling: Amplification with reference gene primers provided the estimates of nucleated cell counts. This table comes from immunoSEQ multiplex PCR, and its TCRdb copy is limited to in-frame clones, with some not included. D and trimming were read from the DNA, whereas the V and J calls and clone size are those reported in that table. The profile shows 180,000 or so clones, around 86% of them singletons. Germline V gene data show CDR1 as KGHSH and CDR2 as LQKENI. CDR3 length: 15 residues. V lost 0 bases and J lost 5, with 13 bases in between. The source is a man aged 40-49 years with acute or convalescent COVID-19. Sequencing was done on a sample of peripheral blood. The chain combines TRBV18 with TRBJ2-5, with D possibly matching TRBD2 (5 bases). CDR3 DNA sequence: TGTGCCAGCTCACCACCGAGTAAAAGGGAGGAGACCCAGTACTTC. This gives the protein CASSPPSKREETQYF.